The rows below give T cell receptor beta chains drawn from one sample of a study of blood T cell repertoires in COVID-19. Libraries were prepared by immunoSEQ multiplex PCR; TCRdb keeps only in-frame clonotypes and omits some of them. The sample contains 250,000 to 350,000 clones, about four fifths of which appear only once. Sequencing used peripheral blood. These receptors were obtained from a human donor with COVID-19, enrolled during active disease. The donor label of this sample is uncertain. Each CDR3 is given with its conserved first and last residue. Fields, in order: clone size, J gene, CDR3 length, V gene, D gene, CDR3 protein, CDR3 DNA. A D gene is named only where the DNA matches it firmly. Where a row states a size, it is once, few, many or the class of an expanded clone; other rows omit it.

clone_size: few
j_call: TRBJ1-2
cdr3_length: 15
v_call: TRBV20-1
d_call: NA
cdr3_aa: CSASGLIGQPYGYTF
cdr3_nt: TGCAGTGCTAGTGGTTTAATCGGACAGCCCTATGGCTACACCTTC

clone_size: once
j_call: TRBJ1-5
cdr3_length: 13
v_call: TRBV6-2/TRBV6-3
d_call: NA
cdr3_aa: CASSYEGVAPQHF
cdr3_nt: TGTGCCAGCAGTTACGAAGGGGTTGCGCCCCAGCATTTT

clone_size: few
j_call: TRBJ2-1
cdr3_length: 14
v_call: TRBV28
d_call: NA
cdr3_aa: CASSLYGGHNEQFF
cdr3_nt: TGTGCCAGCAGTTTATACGGCGGCCACAATGAGCAGTTCTTC

clone_size: once
j_call: TRBJ2-7
cdr3_length: 16
v_call: TRBV21-1
d_call: NA
cdr3_aa: CASSKEGTSGSYEQYF
cdr3_nt: TGTGCCAGCAGCAAAGAAGGGACTAGCGGGAGTTACGAGCAGTACTTC

clone_size: NA
j_call: TRBJ1-1
cdr3_length: 16
v_call: TRBV4-1
d_call: TRBD1
cdr3_aa: CASSQGVGTVNTEAFF
cdr3_nt: TGCGCCAGCAGCCAAGGGGTTGGGACAGTGAACACTGAAGCTTTCTTT

clone_size: NA
j_call: TRBJ2-4
cdr3_length: 15
v_call: TRBV7-2
d_call: NA
cdr3_aa: CASSPLGLPGDIQYF
cdr3_nt: TGTGCCAGCAGCCCCCTTGGACTACCCGGGGACATTCAGTACTTC

clone_size: NA
j_call: TRBJ2-3
cdr3_length: 15
v_call: TRBV18
d_call: NA
cdr3_aa: CASSAAGGSSDTQYF
cdr3_nt: TGTGCCAGCTCAGCAGCGGGTGGATCTTCGGATACGCAGTATTTT

clone_size: NA
j_call: TRBJ2-3
cdr3_length: 12
v_call: TRBV24-1
d_call: NA
cdr3_aa: CATRASTDTQYF
cdr3_nt: TGTGCCACCAGGGCCAGCACAGATACGCAGTATTTT

clone_size: NA
j_call: TRBJ2-3
cdr3_length: 14
v_call: TRBV2
d_call: NA
cdr3_aa: CAGLRGTSTDTQYF
cdr3_nt: TGTGCCGGTCTTCGGGGAACTAGCACAGATACGCAGTATTTT

clone_size: NA
j_call: TRBJ1-4
cdr3_length: 13
v_call: TRBV28
d_call: TRBD1
cdr3_aa: CASRGQGSEKLFF
cdr3_nt: TGTGCCAGCAGGGGACAGGGTTCTGAAAAACTGTTTTTT

clone_size: NA
j_call: TRBJ2-1
cdr3_length: 17
v_call: TRBV7-9
d_call: TRBD2
cdr3_aa: CASSLQSLAGADNEQFF
cdr3_nt: TGTGCCAGCAGCTTGCAGTCATTAGCGGGAGCTGACAATGAGCAGTTCTTC

clone_size: NA
j_call: TRBJ1-3
cdr3_length: 16
v_call: TRBV2
d_call: TRBD1
cdr3_aa: CASSELGRGPGNTIYF
cdr3_nt: TGTGCCAGCAGTGAACTCGGCAGGGGGCCTGGAAACACCATATATTTT

clone_size: NA
j_call: TRBJ2-3
cdr3_length: 16
v_call: TRBV11-2
d_call: TRBD2
cdr3_aa: CASSLGLAGGADTQYF
cdr3_nt: TGTGCCAGCAGCCTCGGACTAGCGGGAGGGGCAGATACGCAGTATTTT

clone_size: NA
j_call: TRBJ1-1
cdr3_length: 15
v_call: TRBV7-2
d_call: TRBD1
cdr3_aa: CASSPRGQAFFWTFF
cdr3_nt: TGTGCCAGCAGCCCTAGAGGACAGGCTTTCTTCTGGACTTTCTTT

clone_size: once
j_call: TRBJ1-5
cdr3_length: 16
v_call: TRBV15
d_call: TRBD1
cdr3_aa: CATSRGGTGSNQPQHF
cdr3_nt: TGTGCCACCAGCAGAGGGGGGACAGGCAGCAATCAGCCCCAGCATTTT

clone_size: NA
j_call: TRBJ1-5
cdr3_length: 15
v_call: TRBV5-1
d_call: TRBD1
cdr3_aa: CASSLGQGGNQPQHF
cdr3_nt: TGCGCCAGCAGCTTGGGACAGGGGGGTAATCAGCCCCAGCATTTT

clone_size: NA
j_call: TRBJ2-7
cdr3_length: 12
v_call: TRBV5-5
d_call: TRBD1
cdr3_aa: CASSGQGVGQYF
cdr3_nt: TGTGCCAGCAGTGGACAGGGGGTAGGGCAGTACTTC

clone_size: NA
j_call: TRBJ1-5
cdr3_length: 12
v_call: TRBV19
d_call: NA
cdr3_aa: CASSMRGQPQHF
cdr3_nt: TGTGCCAGTAGTATGAGAGGTCAGCCCCAGCATTTT

clone_size: NA
j_call: TRBJ1-5
cdr3_length: 17
v_call: TRBV5-4
d_call: TRBD1
cdr3_aa: CASSLGGTGDSNQPQHF
cdr3_nt: TGTGCCAGCAGCTTGGGGGGGACAGGAGATAGCAATCAGCCCCAGCATTTT

clone_size: NA
j_call: TRBJ1-6
cdr3_length: 15
v_call: TRBV5-1
d_call: NA
cdr3_aa: CASSRGNRANSPLHF
cdr3_nt: TGCGCCAGCAGCAGGGGAAACAGGGCTAATTCACCCCTCCACTTT

clone_size: NA
j_call: TRBJ2-3
cdr3_length: 17
v_call: TRBV21-1
d_call: NA
cdr3_aa: CASSKCEKRENTDTQYF
cdr3_nt: TGTGCCAGCAGCAAATGTGAGAAGCGGGAGAACACAGATACGCAGTATTTT

clone_size: NA
j_call: TRBJ2-4
cdr3_length: 11
v_call: TRBV14
d_call: TRBD1
cdr3_aa: CASSPGTVQYF
cdr3_nt: TGTGCCAGCAGCCCCGGGACAGTTCAGTACTTC

clone_size: NA
j_call: TRBJ1-5
cdr3_length: 12
v_call: TRBV7-9
d_call: NA
cdr3_aa: CASSYSYQPQHF
cdr3_nt: TGTGCCAGCAGCTACTCATATCAGCCCCAGCATTTT

clone_size: once
j_call: TRBJ2-1
cdr3_length: 13
v_call: TRBV7-2
d_call: NA
cdr3_aa: CASSLGTAYEQFF
cdr3_nt: TGTGCCAGCAGCTTAGGGACAGCTTATGAGCAGTTCTTC

clone_size: NA
j_call: TRBJ1-1
cdr3_length: 13
v_call: TRBV7-9
d_call: NA
cdr3_aa: CASSLTGNTEAFF
cdr3_nt: TGTGCCAGCAGTCTGACAGGGAACACTGAAGCTTTCTTT

clone_size: NA
j_call: TRBJ2-7
cdr3_length: 15
v_call: TRBV7-2
d_call: TRBD1
cdr3_aa: CASSARTGGHYEQYF
cdr3_nt: TGTGCCAGCAGCGCACGGACAGGGGGCCACTACGAGCAGTACTTC

clone_size: NA
j_call: TRBJ1-2
cdr3_length: 15
v_call: TRBV5-5
d_call: NA
cdr3_aa: CASSPPGGEGYGYTF
cdr3_nt: TGTGCCAGCAGCCCGCCCGGGGGGGAGGGCTATGGCTACACCTTC

clone_size: NA
j_call: TRBJ2-5
cdr3_length: 15
v_call: TRBV9
d_call: NA
cdr3_aa: CASSDSGSGQETQYF
cdr3_nt: TGTGCCAGCAGCGATTCGGGATCAGGCCAAGAGACCCAGTACTTC

clone_size: NA
j_call: TRBJ1-2
cdr3_length: 14
v_call: TRBV24-1
d_call: NA
cdr3_aa: CATSSNRDFGGYTF
cdr3_nt: TGTGCCACCAGCTCCAACCGGGACTTCGGGGGCTACACCTTC

clone_size: NA
j_call: TRBJ2-1
cdr3_length: 15
v_call: TRBV28
d_call: TRBD2
cdr3_aa: CASSFVTSGRREQFF
cdr3_nt: TGTGCCAGCAGTTTTGTGACTAGCGGGAGGCGTGAGCAGTTCTTC

clone_size: once
j_call: TRBJ2-7
cdr3_length: 14
v_call: TRBV20-1
d_call: NA
cdr3_aa: CSASSGYFGVEQYF
cdr3_nt: TGCAGTGCTAGTAGCGGTTACTTCGGTGTGGAGCAGTACTTC

clone_size: NA
j_call: TRBJ1-2
cdr3_length: 17
v_call: TRBV28
d_call: TRBD1
cdr3_aa: CASSLTGGGRGVYGYTF
cdr3_nt: TGTGCCAGCAGTTTAACAGGGGGCGGAAGAGGCGTCTATGGCTACACCTTC

clone_size: NA
j_call: TRBJ2-1
cdr3_length: 15
v_call: TRBV5-1
d_call: TRBD2
cdr3_aa: CASSLSSGRENEQFF
cdr3_nt: TGCGCCAGCAGCTTAAGTAGCGGGAGGGAAAATGAGCAGTTCTTC

clone_size: NA
j_call: TRBJ1-1
cdr3_length: 15
v_call: TRBV19
d_call: NA
cdr3_aa: CASSRTDALNTEAFF
cdr3_nt: TGTGCCAGTAGTAGGACTGATGCACTGAACACTGAAGCTTTCTTT

clone_size: few
j_call: TRBJ1-1
cdr3_length: 17
v_call: TRBV5-1
d_call: NA
cdr3_aa: CASSLVDIQGLNTEAFF
cdr3_nt: TGCGCCAGCAGCCTCGTGGACATCCAAGGGTTGAACACTGAAGCTTTCTTT

clone_size: NA
j_call: TRBJ2-7
cdr3_length: 15
v_call: TRBV14
d_call: TRBD2
cdr3_aa: CASSPWERGGYEQYF
cdr3_nt: TGTGCCAGCAGCCCCTGGGAGCGGGGGGGCTACGAGCAGTACTTC

clone_size: NA
j_call: TRBJ1-2
cdr3_length: 14
v_call: TRBV27
d_call: TRBD1
cdr3_aa: CASSLSTGGQGYTF
cdr3_nt: TGTGCCAGCAGTTTATCGACAGGGGGCCAGGGCTACACCTTC

clone_size: NA
j_call: TRBJ2-3
cdr3_length: 17
v_call: TRBV19
d_call: NA
cdr3_aa: CASSAHMLNYQQDTQYF
cdr3_nt: TGTGCCAGTAGTGCTCACATGCTTAACTACCAGCAGGATACGCAGTATTTT

clone_size: few
j_call: TRBJ2-2
cdr3_length: 16
v_call: TRBV18
d_call: TRBD2
cdr3_aa: CASSPSAGLNTGELFF
cdr3_nt: TGTGCCAGCTCACCCTCAGCGGGACTAAACACCGGGGAGCTGTTTTTT

clone_size: few
j_call: TRBJ1-1
cdr3_length: 17
v_call: TRBV27
d_call: TRBD1
cdr3_aa: CASSLSPGTGENTEAFF
cdr3_nt: TGTGCCAGCAGTCTCAGTCCCGGGACAGGGGAGAACACTGAAGCTTTCTTT

clone_size: NA
j_call: TRBJ2-5
cdr3_length: 16
v_call: TRBV6-2/TRBV6-3
d_call: TRBD2
cdr3_aa: CASSTGTSGSEETQYF
cdr3_nt: TGTGCCAGCAGTACCGGGACTAGCGGGAGTGAGGAGACCCAGTACTTC

clone_size: NA
j_call: TRBJ1-1
cdr3_length: 15
v_call: TRBV6-5
d_call: TRBD1
cdr3_aa: CASTADRGTQGQAFF
cdr3_nt: TGTGCCAGCACCGCCGACAGGGGGACCCAAGGTCAAGCTTTCTTT

clone_size: NA
j_call: TRBJ2-1
cdr3_length: 14
v_call: TRBV28
d_call: NA
cdr3_aa: CASSFPGDYNEQFF
cdr3_nt: TGTGCCAGCAGTTTCCCGGGGGATTACAATGAGCAGTTCTTC

clone_size: NA
j_call: TRBJ2-1
cdr3_length: 15
v_call: TRBV6-6
d_call: TRBD2
cdr3_aa: CASSYSALAANEQFF
cdr3_nt: TGTGCCAGCAGTTACTCGGCTCTAGCGGCTAATGAGCAGTTCTTC

clone_size: few
j_call: TRBJ1-1
cdr3_length: 13
v_call: TRBV2
d_call: NA
cdr3_aa: CASSPYMNTEAFF
cdr3_nt: TGTGCCAGCAGTCCCTATATGAACACTGAAGCTTTCTTT

clone_size: NA
j_call: TRBJ2-5
cdr3_length: 15
v_call: TRBV7-3
d_call: TRBD2
cdr3_aa: CASSWTSGSPETQYF
cdr3_nt: TGTGCCAGCAGTTGGACTAGCGGGAGTCCGGAGACCCAGTACTTC

clone_size: NA
j_call: TRBJ2-3
cdr3_length: 15
v_call: TRBV19
d_call: NA
cdr3_aa: CASSIEGRGTDTQYF
cdr3_nt: TGTGCCAGTAGTATAGAGGGCAGGGGCACAGATACGCAGTATTTT

clone_size: NA
j_call: TRBJ1-1
cdr3_length: 11
v_call: TRBV30
d_call: TRBD1
cdr3_aa: CAWSTGTGAFF
cdr3_nt: TGTGCCTGGAGTACCGGGACAGGGGCTTTCTTT

clone_size: NA
j_call: TRBJ1-1
cdr3_length: 15
v_call: TRBV3-1/TRBV3-2
d_call: NA
cdr3_aa: CASSQGGGRNTEAFF
cdr3_nt: TGTGCCAGCAGCCAAGGAGGAGGCAGGAACACTGAAGCTTTCTTT